This T cell receptor (beta chain) was captured by sequencing in a study of blood T cell repertoires in COVID-19. Some clones are missing from TCRdb's copy, which holds only in-frame ones; the method was immunoSEQ multiplex PCR. The sample holds almost 250,000 clones, around 84% seen once. Germline V CDR1 and CDR2: LNHDA, SQIVND (reference sequence). The CDR3 runs 14 residues. The J segment lost 6 bases and the V segment lost 3 bases, leaving 6 bases of the junction unmatched. The sequence was collected from a woman aged 50 to 60 who had recovered from COVID-19. The sequencing sample was made of PBMCs or T cells enriched from blood (not recorded which). The V gene is TRBV19, the J gene TRBJ1-2, with 8 bases fitting TRBD1. The CDR3 protein is CASSMTGVNHGYTF. DNA for the CDR3: TGTGCCAGTAGTATGACAGGGGTAAATCATGGCTACACCTTC.